The source of this T cell receptor (beta chain) is a study of blood T cell repertoires in COVID-19. Study details: T cells, B-cell-depleted T cells, or PBMCs provided the cDNA or gDNA that served as material.

This clone was detected a few times. The sample carries other DNA sequences with the same CDR3. Profiling relied on immunoSEQ multiplex PCR, and the TCRdb table lists in-frame clones only, not all of them. The sample carries 200,000 to 300,000 clones, 65% to 85% recorded once. The germline V gene has CDR1 LGHDT and CDR2 YNNKEL (reference sequence). This CDR3 has 14 residues. J lost 4 bases, V lost 3 bases, and 2 bases had no gene match. The source material was peripheral blood. The rearrangement links TRBV3-1 (or the pseudogene TRBV3-2) to TRBJ1-5, with TRBD1 matching over 8 bases. This clonotype was obtained from a woman in her forties who had recovered from COVID-19. CDR3 sequence: CASSHRQGNQPQHF. The CDR3 region has the DNA TGTGCCAGCAGCCACCGACAGGGGAATCAGCCCCAGCATTTT.